The present TCR beta chain was sequenced within a study of cytomegalovirus exposure and HLA in healthy donors. Study conclusions and caveats: Most TCR sequences showed up rarely, but some public TCRs showed up in many donors. The study recorded 164 TCR beta chains that were cytomegalovirus-associated.

The CDR3 consists of 13 residues. With 0 bases removed from V and 6 bases from J, the gap between germline ends came to 7 bases. In germline, CDR1 is SGHTA, CDR2 FQGTGA. With 60 Vbeta and 13 Jbeta primers, the PCR was carried out. Clones were sequenced by immunoSEQ multiplex PCR, and TCRdb holds only the in-frame ones, with some missing. The sample has about 160,000 clones; the top ten hold over 1%. In the case of this clone: Its cognate antigen is unknown.

The chain couples TRBV7-3 to TRBJ2-3, with D unresolved. The receptor comes from a woman aged 55-75 years in good health and CMV-seronegative. The sample taken for sequencing was PBMCs. CDR3 nucleotides: TGTGCCAGCAGCTTAACGGGCTATGATACGCAGTATTTT. As protein: CASSLTGYDTQYF.